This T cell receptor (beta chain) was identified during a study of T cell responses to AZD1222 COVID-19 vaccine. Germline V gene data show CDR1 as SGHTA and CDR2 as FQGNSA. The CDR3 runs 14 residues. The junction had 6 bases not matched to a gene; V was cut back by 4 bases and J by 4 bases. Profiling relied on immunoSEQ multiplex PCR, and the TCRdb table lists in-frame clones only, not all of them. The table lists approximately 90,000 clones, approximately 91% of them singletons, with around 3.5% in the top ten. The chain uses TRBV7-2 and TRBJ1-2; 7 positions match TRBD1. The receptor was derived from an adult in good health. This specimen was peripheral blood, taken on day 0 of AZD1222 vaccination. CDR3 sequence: CASSSRQGGYGYTF. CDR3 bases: TGTGCCAGCAGCTCCAGACAGGGAGGCTATGGCTACACCTTC.